One sample yielded the 10 T cell receptor beta chains listed below, sequenced in a study of post-analysis software for immune sequencing data. Study outcomes and limitations: Controls showed lower frequencies than patients for several TRBV segments, and TRBV5-6, TRBV5-1 and TRBV20-1 were among these.

Unique molecular identifiers featured in each of the TCR beta cDNA libraries. TCRdb analysed the PCR reads with MiXCR anew, one entry per CDR3 protein. The profile covers around 200,000 distinct CDR3 sequences, with over 25% appearing a single time and about 3.4% taken by the ten largest. Their antigen targets remain unknown. Sample: blood. The receptors stem from a girl aged 2-17 years with multiple sclerosis.

This clonotype showed up just a few times. J is TRBJ2-7 and V is TRBV5-1; 7 bases match TRBD1. The V segment lost 0 bases and the J segment 4 bases; nucleotides outside the gene matches: 7. CDR3 length: 15 residues. The germline V gene has CDR1 SGHRS and CDR2 YFSETQ. CDR3 nucleotide sequence: TGCGCCAGCAGCTTGGAGACAGGGAGTATTTACGAGCAGTACTTC. Translated, it gives CASSLETGSIYEQYF.

The rearrangement joins TRBV29-1 to TRBJ2-2; D ambiguous. The germline V and J ends were trimmed by 6 bases and 1 base, with 3 bases remaining between them. The CDR3 has 11 residues. CDR1 is SQVTM and CDR2 is ANQGSEA in the germline V gene. The CDR3 nucleotides read TGCAGCGTCCTGAACACCGGGGAGCTGTTTTTT. Translation gives CSVLNTGELFF.

This clonotype was seen a handful of times. One end of the junction fails to match germline, which may point to a read error. The V and J genes are TRBV20-1 and TRBJ2-7; D uncertain. Per germline, CDR1 DFQATT and CDR2 SNEGSKA (reference sequence). This CDR3 has 13 residues. This CDR3 reads CSARGTDSYGQYF. DNA of the CDR3: TGCAGTGCTAGAGGAACTGACTCCTACGGGCAGTACTTC.

The gene calls are TRBV28 and TRBJ1-2, with D possibly matching TRBD1 (5 bases). Trimming removed 5 bases at V and 8 bases at J, with 15 bases between. The CDR3 is 13 amino acids. Germline V CDR1 and CDR2: MDHEN, SYDVKM. DNA for the CDR3: TGTGCCAGCAGTCCTCAGGGTCGGTTGGGCTACACCTTC. Protein: CASSPQGRLGYTF.

The gene calls are TRBV19 and TRBJ2-3; TRBD2 is a possible D gene (5 bases). The CDR3 consists of 12 residues. The V gene's germline CDR1 is LNHDA and CDR2 SQIVND (reference sequence). V dropped 11 bases and J dropped 5 bases, with 14 bases sitting between them. The CDR3, as DNA: TGTGCCGAGGAGAGGGAGAGAGATACGCAGTATTTT. As protein: CAEERERDTQYF.

This clonotype was found many times. The V call is TRBV29-1, the J call TRBJ1-2; D is ambiguous. Trimming stripped 4 bases from V and 2 bases from J, with 11 bases between. Germline assignment: CDR1 SQVTM and CDR2 ANQGSEA. CDR3 length: 13 amino acids. The CDR3 loop is CSVVGGLNYGYTF. Here the CDR3 DNA reads TGCAGCGTTGTCGGAGGACTCAACTATGGCTACACCTTC.

The V and J genes are TRBV24-1 and TRBJ1-4; possibly TRBD1 for D (6 bases). This CDR3 has 14 amino acids. The germline V and J ends were trimmed by 4 bases and 4 bases, with 9 bases remaining between them. Germline V gives CDR1 KGHDR, CDR2 SFDVKD. For the CDR3, the DNA is TGTGCCACCAGTGAACGGGGGCATAATGAAAAACTGTTTTTT. Its protein is CATSERGHNEKLFF.

In regard to this clonotype: This may be a read error: a much more frequent sequence differs by one nucleotide. The chain joins TRBV5-1 to TRBJ2-3; 7 bases are shared with TRBD1. Trimming cost V 7 bases and J 4 bases; bases outside gene matches: 9. This CDR3 has 14 amino acids. Germline lookup yields CDR1 SGHRS and CDR2 YFSETQ. The CDR3 sequence: CASGYEGAADTQYF. CDR3 DNA sequence: TGCGCCAGCGGCTATGAGGGGGCGGCAGATACGCAGTATTTT.

The chain joins TRBV2 to TRBJ2-5; D uncertain. The J call may be mistaken, given a closer DNA end match to TRBJ2-7. The CDR3 is 14 residues long. Germline V lookup: CDR1 SNHLY, CDR2 FYNNEI. The CDR3 protein is CASFGVIKTVEQYF. The DNA of the CDR3 is TGTGCCAGCTTTGGGGTAATTAAAACCGTCGAGCAGTACTTC.

This clonotype came up a few times. This may come from a read error, since a much larger clone is one base off. The rearrangement links TRBV29-1 to TRBJ2-7; perhaps D is TRBD1 or TRBD2 (5 bases each). The germline V gene encodes CDR1 SQVTM and CDR2 ANQGSEA. This CDR3 region has 11 residues. DNA for the CDR3: TGCAGTCTCCGGGGCGAGCTACGGCAGTACTTC. This encodes CSLRGELRQYF.